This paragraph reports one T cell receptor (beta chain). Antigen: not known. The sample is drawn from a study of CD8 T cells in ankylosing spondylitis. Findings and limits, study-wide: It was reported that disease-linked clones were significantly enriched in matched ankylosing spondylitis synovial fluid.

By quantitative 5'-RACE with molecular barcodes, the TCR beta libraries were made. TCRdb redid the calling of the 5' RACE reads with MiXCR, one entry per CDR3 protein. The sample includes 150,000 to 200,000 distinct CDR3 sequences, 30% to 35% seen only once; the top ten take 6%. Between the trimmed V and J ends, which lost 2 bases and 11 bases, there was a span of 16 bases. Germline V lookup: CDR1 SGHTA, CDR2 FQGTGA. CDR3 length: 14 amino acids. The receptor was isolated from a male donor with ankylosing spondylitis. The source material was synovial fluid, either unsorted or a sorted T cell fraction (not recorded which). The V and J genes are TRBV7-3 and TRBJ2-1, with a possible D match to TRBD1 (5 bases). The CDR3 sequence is CASSLVPGPHQQFF. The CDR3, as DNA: TGTGCCAGCAGCTTAGTTCCAGGGCCCCACCAGCAGTTCTTC.